The subject of this entry is one TCR beta chain. What this receptor recognizes is not known. There are no base qualities to consult, and no much larger clone falls within one base. This sample was taken from a study of T cells in Graves' hyperthyroidism and ophthalmopathy (dated by TCRdb to between 2017 and 2020). About the full investigation: Peripheral blood samples were taken at the time of initial diagnosis, prior to any treatment. To identify TCR V-J signatures that set the groups apart, the researchers used a discovery cohort of 90 to 100 patients, made up of about 44 with Graves' ophthalmopathy and about 59 with stable Graves' hyperthyroidism. Prospective prediction of ophthalmopathy was tested in an independent validation cohort of 18 to 20 hyperthyroidism patients and 17 patients who later progressed to ophthalmopathy. For training and testing, the 95 to 100 patients in the discovery cohort were randomly divided in a 7:3 ratio. The study also compared thyroid tissue and blood T-cell repertoires from about six Graves' hyperthyroidism patients. After blood sampling, hyperthyroidism patients were treated with methimazole at a starting dose of 30 mg daily, and ophthalmopathy patients were treated with high-dose intravenous methylprednisolone. According to the paper, TCR Vbeta CDR3 sequencing was carried out on about 140 peripheral blood samples, which came from about 45 ophthalmopathy, roughly 75 hyperthyroidism and around 17 progressor patients.

The paper's findings and limits, for the study overall: In cross-validation, a model built on a 13 V-J signature told ophthalmopathy apart from stable hyperthyroidism with over 85% sensitivity and 81% to 82% specificity, and in testing the same model reached 80%/75%. Most expanded thyroid clonotypes (frequency above 0.001) were also detected in blood, a finding suggesting that blood repertoires may reflect thyroid immune responses. In validation, the model predicted progression to ophthalmopathy with around 71% sensitivity and about 72% specificity, a median of roughly seven months before onset. Sample size was not statistically predetermined, and investigators were not blinded to group allocation.

Including cysteine and phenylalanine, the CDR3 has 16 amino acids. Only the CDR3 part of the read is kept: 48 bases, read in frame from the first base. Ends trimmed: V by 6 bases, J by 3 bases; bases unmatched to a gene: 11. The germline V gene specifies MDHEN as CDR1 and SYDVKM as CDR2. The TCR beta CDR3 regions were amplified from RNA transcripts. The first round of RT-PCR for the TCR CDR3 was performed with the HTBI primer set and the Qiagen OneStep RT-PCR kit. Libraries were constructed in a second round of multiplex PCR, after which size selection and purification were performed. Paired-end sequencing of the libraries was performed with 100 bp reads on an Illumina HiSeq2000. The study's processing was this. Raw data were processed with SOAPnuke, discarding reads with adapters, uncalled bases, mean Phred below 15, or no exact constant-primer or identifier match. COPE v1.2.5 was used to merge the high-quality paired reads, and each unique nucleotide sequence was defined as a clonotype. MiTCR v1.1 was used to align the clonotypes against IMGT TRBV, TRBD and TRBJ reference segments. The analysis was restricted to V-J combinations with a frequency above 0.0001, which together covered 99.2% of the repertoires. A TCS score was defined as the ratio of F50 (clonal expansion) to E x V (chaos), with BLOSUM62-based TCRdist applied between CDR3 peptides within each V-J. Welch's t-statistics and random forest reduced 514 V-J features to 13, which were used in a naive Bayes classifier (R e1071). TCRdb applied fastp at Q25 and MiXCR to the public reads, then kept only in-frame beta chains. When rows share a CDR3 protein, they turn into one entry using the most common DNA and genes. The V and J calls come from TCRdb's annotation, not from the publication. The sample table holds roughly 380,000 distinct CDR3 sequences, of which roughly 14% were seen once. The ten largest account for about a fifth of the sample.

Hyperthyroidism patients were newly diagnosed, with disease duration under 2 months, and aged 18 to 65 years. Any patient with an uncontrolled infection, another autoimmune disease, pregnancy or lactation was excluded. Diagnoses were based on clinical symptoms, serum thyroxine and TRAb, thyroid ultrasound and orbital computed tomography. Blood from progressor patients was collected at the time of first diagnosis with hyperthyroidism, before any ophthalmopathy symptoms had appeared. Ficoll-Paque density gradient centrifugation was used to isolate PBMCs from 8 to 10 ml of fresh peripheral blood. Progressor patients were initially diagnosed with Graves' hyperthyroidism and developed ophthalmopathy during follow-up. Total RNA was extracted using Trizol reagent, and RNA quality was assessed on an Agilent 2100 Bioanalyzer.

This TCR was recovered from a young man with Graves' hyperthyroidism that later progressed to Graves' ophthalmopathy. Recombination connected TRBV28 to TRBJ2-3, and TRBD1 matches 8 of the central bases. Sequenced sample: blood. The bases read TGTGCCAGCAGCAACGGACAGGGAGTATTGACAGATACGCAGTATTTT. Its coded protein is CASSNGQGVLTDTQYF.